This entry is about one T cell receptor (beta chain). The CDR3 loop spans 20 amino acids. This entry comes from a study of blood T cell repertoires in COVID-19. In the study overall: The United States, Italy and Spain provided the acute and convalescent COVID-19 samples. Sample material is recorded as cDNA or gDNA derived from T cells, B-cell-depleted T cells, or PBMCs.

In the original processing: Estimation of nucleated cell counts was performed using reference gene primer amplification. Sequenced by immunoSEQ multiplex PCR; TCRdb stores in-frame clones only, minus some. V, J and clone size reflect that table, while D and trimming were determined from the DNA. The top ten hold roughly 8% of the sample, which has about 160,000 clones, 79% seen once. This sequence originates from a woman in her fifties or sixties with COVID-19, enrolled during active disease. Sequenced: peripheral blood. The rearrangement links TRBV12-2 to TRBJ1-3; the table gives TRBD1 as D, unverified against the DNA. TRBV12-2 constitutes a pseudogene. The CDR3 DNA reads as TGTGCAAGTCGCCAAAGACAGGGGCCGCCCTTCCTCTACTCTGGAAACACCATATATTTT. Its translation: CASRQRQGPPFLYSGNTIYF.